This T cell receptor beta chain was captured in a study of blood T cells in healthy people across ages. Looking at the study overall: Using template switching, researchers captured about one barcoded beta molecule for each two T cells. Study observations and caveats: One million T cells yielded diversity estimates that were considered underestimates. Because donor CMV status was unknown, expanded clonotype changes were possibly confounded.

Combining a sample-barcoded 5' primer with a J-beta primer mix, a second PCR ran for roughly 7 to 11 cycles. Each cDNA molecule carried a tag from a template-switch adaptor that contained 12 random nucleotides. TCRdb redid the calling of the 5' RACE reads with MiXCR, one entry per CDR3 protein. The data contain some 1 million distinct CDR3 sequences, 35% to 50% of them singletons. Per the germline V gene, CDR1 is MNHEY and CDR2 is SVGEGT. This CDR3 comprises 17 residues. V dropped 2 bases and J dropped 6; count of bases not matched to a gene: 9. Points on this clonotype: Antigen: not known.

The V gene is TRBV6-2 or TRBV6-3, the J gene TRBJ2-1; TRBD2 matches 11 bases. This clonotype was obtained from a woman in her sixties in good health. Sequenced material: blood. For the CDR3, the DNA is TGTGCCAGCAGTTACCTCCTAGCGGGAGGTCCGGTCAATGAGCAGTTCTTC. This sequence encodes CASSYLLAGGPVNEQFF.